This T cell receptor beta chain was retrieved from a study of blood T cell repertoires in COVID-19. CDR1 LNHDA and CDR2 SQIVND come from the germline V gene (reference sequence). With 6 bases clipped from V and 4 bases from J, the junction kept 4 bases outside the gene matches. This CDR3 comprises 14 residues. As processed by the authors: How many nucleated cells were present was estimated from reference gene primer amplification. This table comes from immunoSEQ multiplex PCR, and its TCRdb copy is limited to in-frame clones, with some not included. V and J calls and clone size are given by that table; D and trimming were obtained from the DNA. The data show 100,000 or so clones, 84% seen once.

This rearrangement joins TRBV19 to TRBJ1-1, with 11 bases lining up with TRBD1. Sample: peripheral blood. The source is a woman in her sixties with acute or convalescent COVID-19. The CDR3 nucleotides read TGTGCCAGTAGGACGGACAGGGGGCTCACTGAAGCTTTCTTT. As protein: CASRTDRGLTEAFF.